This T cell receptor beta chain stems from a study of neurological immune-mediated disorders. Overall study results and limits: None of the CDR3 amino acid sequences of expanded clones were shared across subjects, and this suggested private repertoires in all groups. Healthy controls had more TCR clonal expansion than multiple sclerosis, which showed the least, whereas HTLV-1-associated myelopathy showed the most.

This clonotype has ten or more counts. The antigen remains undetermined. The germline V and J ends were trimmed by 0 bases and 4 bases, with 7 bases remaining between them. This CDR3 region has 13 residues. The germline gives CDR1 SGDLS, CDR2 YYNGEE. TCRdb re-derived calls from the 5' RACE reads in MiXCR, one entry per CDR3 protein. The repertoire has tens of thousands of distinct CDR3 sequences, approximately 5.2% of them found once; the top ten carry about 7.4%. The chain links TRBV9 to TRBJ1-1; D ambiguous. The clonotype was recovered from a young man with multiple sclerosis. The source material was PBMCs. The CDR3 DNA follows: TGTGCCAGCAGCGTAGGTACGGGCACTGAAGCTTTCTTT. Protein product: CASSVGTGTEAFF.